This T cell receptor (beta chain) was sequenced during a study of shared clonotypes between healthy human individuals. The CDR3 covers 15 residues. The J segment lost 2 bases and the V segment lost 2 bases, leaving 5 bases of the junction unmatched. Germline V gives CDR1 SGHRS, CDR2 YFSETQ. The study enrolled healthy HIV-negative adults without recent acute infections or vaccinations as donors. Study-wide results and caveats: The study's rarefaction showed incomplete sorted-subset sequencing despite large depth. Memory subsets generally showed lower estimated richness than naive subsets.

As regards this clone: Its antigen is not known.

Clones were read by immunoSEQ multiplex PCR, and TCRdb kept only the in-frame ones, dropping some. The sample lists around 2,000,000 clones, 95% seen once, with approximately 0.13% in the top ten. The sample was naive CD4+ T cells sorted from blood. Subset meaning: CD45RA+ positively selected. This receptor was identified in a man younger than 35 in good health. The chain combines TRBV5-1 with TRBJ2-7; 9 bases align to TRBD1. CDR3 DNA sequence: TGCGCCAGCAGCTTATGGGACAGGGAGGCCTACGAGCAGTACTTC. Protein: CASSLWDREAYEQYF.